The 3 T cell receptor beta chains below come from one sample, sequenced in a study of T cells after yellow fever vaccination. Each CDR3 protein is one row after TCRdb ran MiXCR on the 5' RACE reads. The sample contains some 150,000 distinct CDR3 sequences, around 10% of which appear only once. Sequences were derived from CD8+ T cells sorted from PBMCs, sampled 15 days after the yellow fever booster vaccination. These TCRs come from a man aged 18 to 35 who received the YFV17D yellow fever vaccine.

The J gene is TRBJ1-2, the V gene TRBV4-1; D gene ambiguous. The V end was cut by 5 bases, the J end by 6 bases, with 28 bases between. This CDR3 is 18 amino acids long. Looked up from germline, CDR1 is MGHRA and CDR2 is YSYEKL. The DNA for the CDR3 is TGCGCCAGCAGCAAACTCAGAATCCCAACGGAGGGCAAGGATGGCTACACCTTC. Protein: CASSKLRIPTEGKDGYTF.

The V and J genes are TRBV15 and TRBJ2-5; TRBD2 agrees at 8 bases. The CDR3 totals 13 residues. CDR1 and CDR2 (germline): LNHNV, YYDKDF (reference sequence). With V trimmed by 5 bases and J by 5 bases, 4 bases remained unmatched. CDR3 sequence (DNA): TGTGCCACCAGCCCCCCGGGGGGGGAGACCCAGTACTTC. As protein: CATSPPGGETQYF.

The table lists this clonotype with many counts. This sequence joins TRBV12-3 or TRBV12-4 and TRBJ1-1; a possible D gene is TRBD1 (6 bases). The V end lost 5 bases, the J end lost 7 bases, and 23 bases lay between the germline ends. The CDR3 is 16 amino acids. The CDR3 coding sequence is TGTGCCAGCAGTCTCAATACAGGGCCCCTAGGTGGTGAAGCTTTCTTT. This encodes CASSLNTGPLGGEAFF.